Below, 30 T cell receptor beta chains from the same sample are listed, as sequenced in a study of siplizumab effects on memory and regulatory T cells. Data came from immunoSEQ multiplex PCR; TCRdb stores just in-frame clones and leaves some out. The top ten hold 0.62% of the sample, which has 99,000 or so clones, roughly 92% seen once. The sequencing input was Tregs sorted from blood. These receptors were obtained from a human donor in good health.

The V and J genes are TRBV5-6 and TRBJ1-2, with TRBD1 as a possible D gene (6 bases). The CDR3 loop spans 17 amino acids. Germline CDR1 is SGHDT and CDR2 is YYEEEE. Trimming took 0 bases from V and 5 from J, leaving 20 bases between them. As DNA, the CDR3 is TGTGCCAGCAGCTTGGAGGGACACCGATTCTCGCTATATGGCTACACCTTC. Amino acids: CASSLEGHRFSLYGYTF. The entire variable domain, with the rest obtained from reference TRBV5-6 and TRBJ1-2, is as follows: DAGVTQSPTHLIKTRGQQVTLRCSPKSGHDTVSWYQQALGQGPQFIFQYYEEEERQRGNFPDRFSGHQFPNYSSELNVNALLLGDSALYLCASSLEGHRFSLYGYTFGSGTRLTVV.

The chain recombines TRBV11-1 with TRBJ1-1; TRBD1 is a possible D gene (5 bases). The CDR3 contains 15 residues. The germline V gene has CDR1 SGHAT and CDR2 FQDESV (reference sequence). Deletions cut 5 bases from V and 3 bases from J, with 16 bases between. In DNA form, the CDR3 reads TGTGCCAGCAGCCATCTGTGGGGGAGGGACACTGAAGCTTTCTTT. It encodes CASSHLWGRDTEAFF.

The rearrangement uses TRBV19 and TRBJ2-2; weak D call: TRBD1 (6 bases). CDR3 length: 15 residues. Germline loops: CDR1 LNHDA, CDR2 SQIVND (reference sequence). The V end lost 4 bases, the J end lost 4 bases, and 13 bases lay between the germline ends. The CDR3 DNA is TGTGCCAGTAGTACCGGGACAAGCTTCACCGGGGAGCTGTTTTTT. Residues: CASSTGTSFTGELFF.

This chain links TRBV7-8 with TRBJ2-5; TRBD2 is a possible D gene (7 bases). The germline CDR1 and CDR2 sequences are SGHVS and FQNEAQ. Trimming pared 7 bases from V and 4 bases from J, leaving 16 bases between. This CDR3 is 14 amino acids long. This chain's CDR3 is CASNYGGPGETQYF. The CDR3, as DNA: TGTGCCAGCAATTACGGGGGGCCGGGAGAGACCCAGTACTTC.

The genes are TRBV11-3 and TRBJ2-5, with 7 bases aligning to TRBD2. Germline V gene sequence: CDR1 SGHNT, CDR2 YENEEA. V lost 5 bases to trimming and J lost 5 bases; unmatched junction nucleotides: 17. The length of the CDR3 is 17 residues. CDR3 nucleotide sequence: TGTGCCAGCAGCCCCGATCGGGCGGGAGTCTTTCAGGAGACCCAGTACTTC. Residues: CASSPDRAGVFQETQYF.

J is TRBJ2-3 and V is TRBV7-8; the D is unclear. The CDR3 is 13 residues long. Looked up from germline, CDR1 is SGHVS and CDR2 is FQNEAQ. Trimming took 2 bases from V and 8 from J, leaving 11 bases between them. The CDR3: CASSLLTGGTQYF. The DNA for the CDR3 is TGTGCCAGCAGCTTACTAACTGGCGGTACGCAGTATTTT. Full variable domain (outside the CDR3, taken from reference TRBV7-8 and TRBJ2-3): GAGVSQSPRYKVAKRGQDVALRCDPISGHVSLFWYQQALGQGPEFLTYFQNEAQLDKSGLPSDRFFAERPEGSVSTLKIQRTQQEDSAVYLCASSLLTGGTQYFGPGTRLTVL.

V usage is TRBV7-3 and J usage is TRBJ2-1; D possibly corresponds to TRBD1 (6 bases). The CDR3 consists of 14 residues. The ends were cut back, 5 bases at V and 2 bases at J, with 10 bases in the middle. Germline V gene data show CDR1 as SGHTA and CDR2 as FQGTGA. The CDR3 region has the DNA TGTGCCAGCAGCATCACAGGGACCTACAATGAGCAGTTCTTC. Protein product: CASSITGTYNEQFF. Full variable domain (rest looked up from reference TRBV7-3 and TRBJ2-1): GAGVSQTPSNKVTEKGKYVELRCDPISGHTALYWYRQSLGQGPEFLIYFQGTGAADDSGLPNDRFFAVRPEGSVSTLKIQRTERGDSAVYLCASSITGTYNEQFFGPGTRLTVL.

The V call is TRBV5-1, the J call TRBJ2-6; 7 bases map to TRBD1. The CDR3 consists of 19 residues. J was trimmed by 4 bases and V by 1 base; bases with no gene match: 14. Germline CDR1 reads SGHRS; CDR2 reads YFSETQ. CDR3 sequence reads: CASSLKLQGLSSGANVLTF. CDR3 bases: TGCGCCAGCAGCTTGAAACTACAGGGGCTGTCTTCGGGGGCCAACGTCCTGACTTTC.

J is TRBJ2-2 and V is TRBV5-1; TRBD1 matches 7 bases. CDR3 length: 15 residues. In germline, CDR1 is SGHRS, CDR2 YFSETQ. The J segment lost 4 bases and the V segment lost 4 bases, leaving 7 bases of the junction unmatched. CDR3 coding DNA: TGCGCCAGCAGCCAACAGGGGTCAGTCACCGGGGAGCTGTTTTTT. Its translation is CASSQQGSVTGELFF.

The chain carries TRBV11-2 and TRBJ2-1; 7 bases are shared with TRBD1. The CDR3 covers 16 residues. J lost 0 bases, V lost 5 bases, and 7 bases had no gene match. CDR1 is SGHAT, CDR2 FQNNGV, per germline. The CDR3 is CASSKQGPSSYNEQFF. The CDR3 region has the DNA TGTGCCAGCAGCAAACAGGGGCCAAGCTCCTACAATGAGCAGTTCTTC.

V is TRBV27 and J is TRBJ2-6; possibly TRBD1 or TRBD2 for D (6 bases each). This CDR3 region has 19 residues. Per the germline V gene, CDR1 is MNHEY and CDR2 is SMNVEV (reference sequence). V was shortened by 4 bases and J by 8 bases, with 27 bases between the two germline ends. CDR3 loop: CASSSRTIGQSRGTNVLTF. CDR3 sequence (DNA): TGTGCCAGCAGTTCCCGGACTATCGGACAAAGCAGGGGTACCAACGTCCTGACTTTC.

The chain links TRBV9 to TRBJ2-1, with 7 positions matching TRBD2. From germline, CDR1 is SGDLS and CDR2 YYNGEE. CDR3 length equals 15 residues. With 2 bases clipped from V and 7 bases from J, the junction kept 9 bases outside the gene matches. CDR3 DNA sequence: TGTGCCAGCAGCGTGGGGGGGATTATGAGAAATGAGCAGTTCTTC. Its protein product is CASSVGGIMRNEQFF.

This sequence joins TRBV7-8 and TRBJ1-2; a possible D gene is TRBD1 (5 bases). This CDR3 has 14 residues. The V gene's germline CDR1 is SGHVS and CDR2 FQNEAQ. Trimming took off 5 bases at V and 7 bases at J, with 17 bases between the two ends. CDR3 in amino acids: CASSDGGGYSGYTF. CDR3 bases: TGTGCCAGCAGCGACGGCGGGGGTTACAGTGGCTACACCTTC.

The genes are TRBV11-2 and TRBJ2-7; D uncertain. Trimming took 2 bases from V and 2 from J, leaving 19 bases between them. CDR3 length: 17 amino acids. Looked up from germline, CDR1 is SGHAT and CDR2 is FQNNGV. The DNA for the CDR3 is TGTGCCAGCAGCTTATCCTCGATGAGACGCCCCACCTACGAGCAGTACTTC. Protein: CASSLSSMRRPTYEQYF.

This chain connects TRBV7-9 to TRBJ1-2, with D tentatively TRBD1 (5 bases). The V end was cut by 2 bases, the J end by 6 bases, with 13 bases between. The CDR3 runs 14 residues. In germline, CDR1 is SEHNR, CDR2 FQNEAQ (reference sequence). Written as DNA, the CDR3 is TGTGCCAGCAGCTTAAGCAGAGGGGAACATGGCTACACCTTC. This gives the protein CASSLSRGEHGYTF. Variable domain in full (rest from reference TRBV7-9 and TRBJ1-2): DTGVSQNPRHKITKRGQNVTFRCDPISEHNRLYWYRQTLGQGPEFLTYFQNEAQLEKSRLLSDRFSAERPKGSFSTLEIQRTEQGDSAMYLCASSLSRGEHGYTFGSGTRLTVV.

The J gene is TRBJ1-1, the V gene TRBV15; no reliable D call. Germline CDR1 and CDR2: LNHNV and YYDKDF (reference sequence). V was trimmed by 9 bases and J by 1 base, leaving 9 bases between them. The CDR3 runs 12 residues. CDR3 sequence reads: CATSGGNTEAFF. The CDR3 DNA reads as TGTGCCACGTCGGGAGGGAACACTGAAGCTTTCTTT.

The DNA for the CDR3 is TGTGCCAGCAGTTACGCAGCGTCGCGATATGGCTACACCTTC. Its protein is CASSYAASRYGYTF. J is TRBJ1-2 and V is TRBV6-6, with D unresolved. Germline CDR1 and CDR2: MNHNY and SVGAGI (reference sequence). This CDR3 has 14 amino acids. Trimming took off 2 bases at V and 5 bases at J, with 12 bases between the two ends.

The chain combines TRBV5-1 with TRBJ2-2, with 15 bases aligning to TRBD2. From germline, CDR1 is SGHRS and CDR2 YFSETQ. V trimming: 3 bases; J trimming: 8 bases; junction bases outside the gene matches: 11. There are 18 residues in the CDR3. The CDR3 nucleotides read TGCGCCAGCAGCTCCGGACTAGCGGGGGGGCTCTCTGGAGGGGAGCTGTTTTTT. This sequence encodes CASSSGLAGGLSGGELFF.

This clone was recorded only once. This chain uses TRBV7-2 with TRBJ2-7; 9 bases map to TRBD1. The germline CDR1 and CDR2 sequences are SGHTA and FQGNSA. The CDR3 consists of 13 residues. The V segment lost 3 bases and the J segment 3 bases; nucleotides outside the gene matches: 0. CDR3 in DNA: TGTGCCAGCAGCTTGACAGGGGGCTACGAGCAGTACTTC. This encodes CASSLTGGYEQYF. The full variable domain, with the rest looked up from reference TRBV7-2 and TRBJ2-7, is GAGVSQSPSNKVTEKGKDVELRCDPISGHTALYWYRQSLGQGLEFLIYFQGNSAPDKSGLPSDRFSAERTGGSVSTLTIQRTQQEDSAVYLCASSLTGGYEQYFGPGTRLTVT.

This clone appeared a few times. The DNA of the CDR3 is TGTGCCACCACGAACTTGGGTCCGAACACTGAAGCTTTCTTT. Translated: CATTNLGPNTEAFF. V is TRBV15 and J is TRBJ1-1; D not resolved. The V end was cut by 7 bases, the J end by 1 base, with 13 bases between. Germline CDR1 reads LNHNV; CDR2 reads YYDKDF (reference sequence). CDR3 length equals 14 residues.

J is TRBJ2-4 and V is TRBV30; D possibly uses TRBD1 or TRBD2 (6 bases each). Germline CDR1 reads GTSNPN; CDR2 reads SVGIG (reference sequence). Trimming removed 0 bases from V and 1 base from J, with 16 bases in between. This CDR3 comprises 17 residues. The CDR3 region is CAWSVGGLSGAKNIQYF. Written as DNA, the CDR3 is TGTGCCTGGAGTGTAGGGGGACTCTCGGGGGCCAAAAACATTCAGTACTTC.

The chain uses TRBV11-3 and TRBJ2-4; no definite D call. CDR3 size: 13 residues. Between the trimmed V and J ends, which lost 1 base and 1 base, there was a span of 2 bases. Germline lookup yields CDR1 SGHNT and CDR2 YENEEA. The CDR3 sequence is CASSLVAKNIQYF. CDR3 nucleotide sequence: TGTGCCAGCAGCTTAGTCGCCAAAAACATTCAGTACTTC.

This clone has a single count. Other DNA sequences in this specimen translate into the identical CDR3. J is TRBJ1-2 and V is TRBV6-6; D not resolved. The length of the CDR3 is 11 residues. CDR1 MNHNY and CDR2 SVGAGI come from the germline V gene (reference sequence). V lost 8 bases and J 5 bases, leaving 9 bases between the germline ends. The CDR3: CASGGLYGYTF. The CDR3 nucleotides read TGTGCCAGCGGCGGGCTGTATGGCTACACCTTC.

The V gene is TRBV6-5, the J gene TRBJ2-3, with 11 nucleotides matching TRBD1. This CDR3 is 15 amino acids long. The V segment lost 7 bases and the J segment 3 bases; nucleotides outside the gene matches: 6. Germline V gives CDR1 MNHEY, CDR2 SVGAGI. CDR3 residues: CASMGGQGATDTQYF. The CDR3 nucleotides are TGTGCCAGCATGGGCGGACAGGGGGCAACAGATACGCAGTATTTT.

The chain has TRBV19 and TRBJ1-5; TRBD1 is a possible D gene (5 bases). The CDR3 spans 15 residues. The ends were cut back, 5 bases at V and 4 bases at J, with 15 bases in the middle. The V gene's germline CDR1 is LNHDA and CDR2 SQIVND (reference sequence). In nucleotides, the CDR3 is TGTGCCAGTAGTCAATCCGGGGGGAATAATCAGCCCCAGCATTTT. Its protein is CASSQSGGNNQPQHF.

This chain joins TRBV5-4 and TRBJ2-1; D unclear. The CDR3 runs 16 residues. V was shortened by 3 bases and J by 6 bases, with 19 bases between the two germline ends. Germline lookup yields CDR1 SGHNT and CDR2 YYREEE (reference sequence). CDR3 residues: CASSSGGWGESNEQFF. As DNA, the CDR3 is TGTGCCAGCAGCTCGGGTGGCTGGGGTGAGAGCAATGAGCAGTTCTTC. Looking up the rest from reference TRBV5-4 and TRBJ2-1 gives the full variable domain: ETGVTQSPTHLIKTRGQQVTLRCSSQSGHNTVSWYQQALGQGPQFIFQYYREEENGRGNFPPRFSGLQFPNYSSELNVNALELDDSALYLCASSSGGWGESNEQFFGPGTRLTVL.

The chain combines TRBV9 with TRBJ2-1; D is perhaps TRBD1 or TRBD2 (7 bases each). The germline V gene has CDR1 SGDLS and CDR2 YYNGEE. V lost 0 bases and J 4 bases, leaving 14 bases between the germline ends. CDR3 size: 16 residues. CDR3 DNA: TGTGCCAGCAGCGTAGGAGCGGGACAGCTTTACAATGAGCAGTTCTTC. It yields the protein CASSVGAGQLYNEQFF.

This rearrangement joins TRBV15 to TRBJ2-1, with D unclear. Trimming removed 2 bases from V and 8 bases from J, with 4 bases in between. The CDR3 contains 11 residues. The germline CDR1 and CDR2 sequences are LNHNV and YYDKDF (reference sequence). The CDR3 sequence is CATSRQHEQFF. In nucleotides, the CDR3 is TGTGCCACCAGCAGACAGCATGAGCAGTTCTTC.

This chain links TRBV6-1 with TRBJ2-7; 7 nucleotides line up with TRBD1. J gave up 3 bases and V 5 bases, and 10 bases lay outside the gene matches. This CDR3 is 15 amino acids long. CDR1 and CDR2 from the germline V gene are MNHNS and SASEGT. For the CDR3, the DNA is TGTGCCAGCAGTTTTAGGGACAGTGCGAACTACGAGCAGTACTTC. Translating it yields CASSFRDSANYEQYF.

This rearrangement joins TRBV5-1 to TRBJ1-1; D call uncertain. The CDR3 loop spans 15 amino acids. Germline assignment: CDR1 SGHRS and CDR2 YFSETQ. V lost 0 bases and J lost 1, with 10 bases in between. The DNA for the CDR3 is TGCGCCAGCAGCTTGGCCTCGGCGGGGAACACTGAAGCTTTCTTT. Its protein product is CASSLASAGNTEAFF.